The 18 T cell receptor beta chains reported below all come from one sample, sequenced in a study of metastatic and nonmetastatic thyroid tumors. TCRdb re-analyzed the PCR reads through MiXCR. This sample carries 19,000 or so clones, about 30% of them seen once, and the ten largest clones take about 10%. There were no patients who had received any treatment before thyroid surgery. Sequenced sample: tumor tissue. The source is a female donor with papillary thyroid cancer or a benign thyroid nodule (not recorded which). Some clones in this sample may be carry-over from other donors' samples.

This chain joins TRBV6-1 and TRBJ1-3; D uncertain. From germline, CDR1 is MNHNS and CDR2 SASEGT. V was shortened by 6 bases and J by 4 bases, with 10 bases between the two germline ends. The CDR3 is 13 amino acids. The CDR3: CASSQLQGNTIYF. The CDR3 nucleotides read TGTGCCAGCAGCCAATTACAGGGAAACACCATATATTTT.

This clone occurred many times. V is TRBV7-6 and J is TRBJ2-2, with D possibly called TRBD1 or TRBD2 (5 bases each). V was shortened by 5 bases and J by 1 base, with 14 bases between the two germline ends. The CDR3 covers 16 residues. Germline CDR1 SGHVS, CDR2 FNYEAQ. The CDR3 DNA reads as TGTGCCAGCAGCCAAGGGGCAGGGAGGAACACCGGGGAGCTGTTTTTT. This sequence encodes CASSQGAGRNTGELFF.

This clone has at least ten counts. Other DNA variants within this sample encode the same CDR3. This chain connects TRBV9 to TRBJ2-1; 8 bases match TRBD2. The CDR3 sequence is 15 residues long. Germline lookup yields CDR1 SGDLS and CDR2 YYNGEE. V shed 2 bases and J 0 bases; nucleotides not matched to a gene: 1. CDR3 region: CASSVSGISYNEQFF. The CDR3 nucleotides are TGTGCCAGCAGCGTTAGCGGGATCTCCTACAATGAGCAGTTCTTC.

The chain's CDR3 is CASSPSDSGGSNQPQHF. The CDR3 DNA sequence: TGTGCCAGCAGCCCTTCCGACAGTGGCGGTAGCAATCAGCCCCAGCATTTT. The rearrangement links TRBV7-8 to TRBJ1-5; a weak D match, TRBD1 (5 bases). Germline CDR1 SGHVS, CDR2 FQNEAQ. The CDR3 is 17 residues long. Trimming removed 5 bases at V and 0 bases at J, with 17 bases between.

In this sample, this clone is medium-sized. This rearrangement joins TRBV27 to TRBJ1-2, with D perhaps TRBD1 (5 bases). Germline V lookup: CDR1 MNHEY, CDR2 SMNVEV (reference sequence). The V and J ends lost 8 bases and 6 bases respectively, with 25 bases between them. CDR3 size: 16 residues. DNA of the CDR3: TGTGCCAGCCGTAAAACTCAGTATTTGGGGGTGGATGGCTACACCTTC. Its translation is CASRKTQYLGVDGYTF.

This clone was observed many times. V is TRBV7-6 and J is TRBJ2-3; 10 nucleotides match TRBD1. Germline CDR1 reads SGHVS; CDR2 reads FNYEAQ. V was clipped by 3 bases and J by 2 bases; unmatched bases: 8. The CDR3 totals 17 residues. CDR3 sequence (DNA): TGTGCCAGCAGCTTCCGACTGACAGGGGGCCCCACAGATACGCAGTATTTT. This translates into CASSFRLTGGPTDTQYF.

This clone was seen at least ten times. The V and J genes are TRBV29-1 and TRBJ1-2; 9 nucleotides align to TRBD1. Trimming took 6 bases from V and 3 from J; bases not matched to a gene: 8. The CDR3 has 14 amino acids. The germline gives CDR1 SQVTM, CDR2 ANQGSEA. CDR3 DNA: TGCAGCGTATGGACAGGGGATGAGTACTATGGCTACACCTTC. Protein product: CSVWTGDEYYGYTF.

The rearrangement uses TRBV18 and TRBJ1-5; D is ambiguous. The CDR3 contains 15 residues. V lost 1 base to trimming and J lost 5 bases, with 12 bases between them. Germline V lookup: CDR1 KGHSH, CDR2 LQKENI. The CDR3 region is CASSPRTTGDQPQHF. CDR3 bases: TGTGCCAGCTCACCACGGACTACTGGGGATCAGCCCCAGCATTTT.

This clone turned up a few times. The V call is TRBV28, the J call TRBJ1-1, with D hard to call. The CDR3 is made up of 14 amino acids. Germline V gives CDR1 MDHEN, CDR2 SYDVKM. V dropped 8 bases and J dropped 0 bases, with 13 bases sitting between them. Here the CDR3 reads CASGSGAMNTEAFF. In nucleotides, the CDR3 is TGTGCCAGCGGGTCGGGAGCCATGAACACTGAAGCTTTCTTT.

Remarks on this clone: At one of its ends the junction is not consistent with the germline gene, which may arise from a read error. The chain has TRBV29-1 and TRBJ2-5; TRBD1 aligns across 7 bases. Germline lookup yields CDR1 SQVTM and CDR2 ANQGSEA. The CDR3 loop spans 12 amino acids. The CDR3 DNA reads TGCACCGTTAGAGGGGGCTGGGAGACCCATTACTTC. The encoded protein is CTVRGGWETHYF.

This clone was counted at least ten times. The chain has TRBV4-2 and TRBJ1-3; possible D gene TRBD1, 6 bases. The CDR3 runs to 17 residues. Trimming took off 1 base at V and 3 bases at J, with 16 bases between the two ends. Germline values: CDR1 LGHNA, CDR2 YNFKEQ. CDR3 in amino acids: CASSQVIHRVFGNTIYF. The CDR3 nucleotides are TGTGCCAGCAGCCAAGTCATACACAGGGTTTTTGGAAACACCATATATTTT.

In its sample, this clone was seen a few times. This sequence joins TRBV6-1 and TRBJ2-2; no definite D call. The CDR3 has 18 amino acids. The germline V gene encodes CDR1 MNHNS and CDR2 SASEGT. Trimming cost V 2 bases and J 6 bases, with 22 bases left between them. The CDR3 loop is CASSERAGDGQRPGELFF. DNA for the CDR3: TGTGCCAGCAGTGAAAGGGCAGGTGACGGCCAGCGCCCCGGGGAGCTGTTTTTT.

This clone is medium-sized by share. The rearrangement uses TRBV28 and TRBJ1-1; no reliable D call. V lost 5 bases to trimming and J lost 5 bases, with 15 bases between them. The CDR3 extends over 14 amino acids. Germline V lookup: CDR1 MDHEN, CDR2 SYDVKM. CDR3 region: CASSPPVGGTEAFF. CDR3 DNA: TGTGCCAGCAGTCCACCGGTGGGTGGGACTGAAGCTTTCTTT.

This clone counts as medium-sized. The CDR3, as DNA: TGTGCCAGCTCACTGGAGGGGGCTGAAGCTTTCTTT. Its translation: CASSLEGAEAFF. This sequence joins TRBV18 and TRBJ1-1; TRBD1 is a possible D gene (6 bases). The ends were cut back, 4 bases at V and 6 bases at J, with 9 bases in the middle. CDR3 length: 12 residues. Germline lookup yields CDR1 KGHSH and CDR2 LQKENI.

V is TRBV10-3 and J is TRBJ1-5; no clear D. The CDR3 contains 14 residues. Per germline, CDR1 ENHRY and CDR2 SYGVKD. The V and J ends lost 2 bases and 3 bases respectively, with 8 bases between them. CDR3 sequence: CAISENSPNQPQHF. The CDR3 nucleotides are TGTGCCATCAGTGAGAACAGTCCCAATCAGCCCCAGCATTTT.

This clone was counted many times. The chain uses TRBV20-1 and TRBJ2-7, with 7 bases that match TRBD2. Germline values: CDR1 DFQATT, CDR2 SNEGSKA (reference sequence). V lost 7 bases, J lost 2 bases, and 5 bases stayed unmatched. This CDR3 comprises 12 residues. The CDR3, as DNA: TGCAGTGTAAGGGAGGGCCCCTACGAGCAGTACTTC. It codes for CSVREGPYEQYF.

The chain employs TRBV14 and TRBJ1-2; D unclear. The V end was cut by 0 bases, the J end by 7 bases, with 18 bases between. CDR1 SGHDN and CDR2 FVKESK come from the germline V gene. This CDR3 is 16 amino acids long. The CDR3 region is CASSQEAGNPTSGYTF. In DNA, the CDR3 is TGTGCCAGCAGCCAAGAGGCAGGCAACCCCACCTCTGGCTACACCTTC.

Of note for this clone: Other DNA sequences of this sample code for an identical CDR3. The chain recombines TRBV30 with TRBJ1-2; no firm D call. The CDR3 has 11 amino acids. The V end lost 2 bases, the J end lost 7 bases, and 8 bases lay between the germline ends. CDR1 and CDR2 from the germline V gene are GTSNPN and SVGIG (reference sequence). CDR3 DNA: TGTGCCTGGAGTAACCTAGGTGGCTACACCTTC. Translated, it gives CAWSNLGGYTF.